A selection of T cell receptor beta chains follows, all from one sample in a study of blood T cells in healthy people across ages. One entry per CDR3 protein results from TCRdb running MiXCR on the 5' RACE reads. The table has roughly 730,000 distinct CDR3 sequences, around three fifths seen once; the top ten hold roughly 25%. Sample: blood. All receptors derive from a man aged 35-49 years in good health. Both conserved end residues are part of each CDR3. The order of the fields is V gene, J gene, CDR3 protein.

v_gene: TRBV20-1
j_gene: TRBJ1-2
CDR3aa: CSAENSGQPYGYTF

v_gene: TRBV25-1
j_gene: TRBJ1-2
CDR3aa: CASSELPAKTKYGYTF

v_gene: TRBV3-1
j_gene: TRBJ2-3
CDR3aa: CASSHGLWGFADTQYF

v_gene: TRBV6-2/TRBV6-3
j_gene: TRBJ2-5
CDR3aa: CASSYVGDLYQETQYF

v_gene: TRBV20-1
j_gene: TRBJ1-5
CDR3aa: CSARDSNQPQHF

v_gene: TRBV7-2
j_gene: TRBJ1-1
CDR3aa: CASNLQGARTEAFF

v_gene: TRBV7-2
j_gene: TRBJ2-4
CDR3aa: CASSLKDTLLSLGNIQYF

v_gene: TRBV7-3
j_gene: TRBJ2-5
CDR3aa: CASSSGPPGGVETQYF

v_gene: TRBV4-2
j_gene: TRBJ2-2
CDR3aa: CASSQASGGRTGELFF

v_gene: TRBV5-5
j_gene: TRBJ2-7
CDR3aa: CASSLDRGGKYF

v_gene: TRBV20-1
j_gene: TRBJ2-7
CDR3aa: CSARGKGGTEQYF

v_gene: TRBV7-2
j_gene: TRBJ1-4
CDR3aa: CASSSSGEENEKLFF

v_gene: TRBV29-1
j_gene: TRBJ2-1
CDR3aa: CSVAPGTGGNEQFF

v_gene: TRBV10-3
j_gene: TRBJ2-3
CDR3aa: CAISDSTDTQYF

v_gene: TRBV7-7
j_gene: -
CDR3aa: CASSLDEGLETQYF

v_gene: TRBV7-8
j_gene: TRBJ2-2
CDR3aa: CASTKGGLKNAGELFF

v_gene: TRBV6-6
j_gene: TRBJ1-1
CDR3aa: CASSYGGKNTEAFF

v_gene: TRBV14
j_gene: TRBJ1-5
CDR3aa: CASSQGSAAAQPQHF

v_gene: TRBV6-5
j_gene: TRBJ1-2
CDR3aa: CASSTGGAGYTF

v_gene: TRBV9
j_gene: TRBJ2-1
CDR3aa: CASSGTQNAYNEQFF

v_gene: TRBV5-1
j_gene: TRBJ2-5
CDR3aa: CASSHIPKREKQETQYF

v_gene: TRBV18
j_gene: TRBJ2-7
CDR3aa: CASSPPLISMTPYEQYF

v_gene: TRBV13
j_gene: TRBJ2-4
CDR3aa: CASSLAVAREQYF

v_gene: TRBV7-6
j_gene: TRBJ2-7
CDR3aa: CASSWGDREETYEQYF

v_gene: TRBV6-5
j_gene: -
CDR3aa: CASSYSFRGQGNEQYF

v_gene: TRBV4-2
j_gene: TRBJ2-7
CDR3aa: CASSQDGSLAGGTTYEQYF

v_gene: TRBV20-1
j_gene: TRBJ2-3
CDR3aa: CSARPDRAFEDTQYF

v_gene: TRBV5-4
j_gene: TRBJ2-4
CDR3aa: CASSPTGSQNIQYF

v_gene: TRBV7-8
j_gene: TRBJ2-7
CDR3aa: CASSIHRNEQYF

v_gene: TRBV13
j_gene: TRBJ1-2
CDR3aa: CASSLDGTGSRGYTF

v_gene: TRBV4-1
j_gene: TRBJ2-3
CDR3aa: CASSQDTGGLSTDTQYF

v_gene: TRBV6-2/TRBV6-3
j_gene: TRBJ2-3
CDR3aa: CASSRDKASDTQYF

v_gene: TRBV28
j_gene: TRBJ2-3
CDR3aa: CASSSLGTGHTDTQYF

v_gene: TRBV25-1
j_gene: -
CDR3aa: CASRADRSYNEQYF

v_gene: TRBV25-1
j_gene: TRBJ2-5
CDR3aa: CASSGNREFQETQYF

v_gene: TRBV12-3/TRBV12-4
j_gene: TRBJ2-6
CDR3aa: CASRRGGDGANVLTF

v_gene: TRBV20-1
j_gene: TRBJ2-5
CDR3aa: CSARDPITGQQETQYF

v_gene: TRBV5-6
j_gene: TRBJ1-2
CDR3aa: CASSPSTVNYGYTF

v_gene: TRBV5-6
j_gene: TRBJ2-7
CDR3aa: CASSLVRGGPYEQYF

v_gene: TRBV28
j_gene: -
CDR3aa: CASSFVAEQYF

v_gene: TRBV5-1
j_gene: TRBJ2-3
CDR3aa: CASSLVLTGTSGDTQYF

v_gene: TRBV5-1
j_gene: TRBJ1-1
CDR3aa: CASSLVEGGGSEAFF

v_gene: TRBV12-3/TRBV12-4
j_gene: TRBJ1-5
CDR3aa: CASSLYRGQGGQPQHF

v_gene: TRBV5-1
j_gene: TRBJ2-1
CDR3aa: CASSSLGSGSSYNEQFF

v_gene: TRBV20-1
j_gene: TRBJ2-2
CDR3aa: CSARDTTPTGELFF

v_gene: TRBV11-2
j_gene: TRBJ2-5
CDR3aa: CASSLRGPETQYF

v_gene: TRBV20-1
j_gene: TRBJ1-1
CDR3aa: CSARALSGTGGAMNTEAFF

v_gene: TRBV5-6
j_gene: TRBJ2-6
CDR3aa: CASSTLKSGANVLTF

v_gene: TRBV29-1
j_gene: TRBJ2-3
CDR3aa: CSVTTVVADTQYF

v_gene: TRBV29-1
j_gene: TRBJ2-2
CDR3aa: CSVVSAQGANTGELFF

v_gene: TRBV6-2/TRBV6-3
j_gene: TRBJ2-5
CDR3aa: CASMGHQETQYF

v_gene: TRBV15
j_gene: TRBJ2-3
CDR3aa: CATSRGLSSTDTQYF

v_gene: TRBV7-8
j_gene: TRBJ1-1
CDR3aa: CASSLGPGGSAFF

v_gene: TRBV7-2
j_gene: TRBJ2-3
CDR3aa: CASSPGGAGGPLTDTQYF

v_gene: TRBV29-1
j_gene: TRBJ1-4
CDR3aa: CSVVTTLSEKLFF

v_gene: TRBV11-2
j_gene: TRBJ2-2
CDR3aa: CASSPGTGNTGELFF

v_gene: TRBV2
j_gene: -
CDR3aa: CASSDFSYNEQYF

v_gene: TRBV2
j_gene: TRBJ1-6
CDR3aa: CASSEGSMTGAISPLHF

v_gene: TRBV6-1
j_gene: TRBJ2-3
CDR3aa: CASSETGSRFGTDTQYF

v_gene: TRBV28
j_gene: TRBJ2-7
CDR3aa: CASSPRVREQYF